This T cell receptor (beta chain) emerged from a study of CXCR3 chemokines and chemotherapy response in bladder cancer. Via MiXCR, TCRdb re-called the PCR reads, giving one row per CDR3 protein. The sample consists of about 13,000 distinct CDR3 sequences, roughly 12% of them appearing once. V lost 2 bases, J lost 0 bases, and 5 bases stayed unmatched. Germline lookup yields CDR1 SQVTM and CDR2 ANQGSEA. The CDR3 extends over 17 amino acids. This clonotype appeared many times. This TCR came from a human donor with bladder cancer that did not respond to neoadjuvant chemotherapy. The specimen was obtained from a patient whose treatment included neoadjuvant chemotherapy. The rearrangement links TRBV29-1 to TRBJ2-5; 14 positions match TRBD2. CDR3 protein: CSVETTSGGEYQETQYF. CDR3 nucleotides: TGCAGCGTTGAAACGACTAGCGGGGGGGAGTACCAAGAGACCCAGTACTTC.